The clone carrying this TCR beta chain has only a few counts. One entry per CDR3 protein, called by TCRdb with MiXCR from the RACE reads. The sample records 300,000 to 450,000 distinct CDR3 sequences, roughly 5% being singletons. The sample originates from a study of human T cells and chemical hapten exposure. Time point in this sample: pre-sensitization, week 0. Sample treatment: therapeutic diphenylcyclopropenone sensitization with weekly scalp DPC. CDR1 is LGHNA and CDR2 is YSLEER in the germline V gene. The junction had 5 bases not matched to a gene; V was cut back by 1 base and J by 8 bases. This CDR3 contains 14 residues.

The sequences come from whole blood, collected in connection with sensitization to the hapten diphenylcyclopropenone (DPC). This TCR was sampled from a woman in her 50s with alopecia areata. Some clones in this sample may be carry-over from other donors' samples. The V and J genes are TRBV4-3 and TRBJ2-1, with 7 bases lining up with TRBD2. CDR3 residues: CASSQGTSFDEQFF. CDR3 DNA sequence: TGCGCCAGCAGCCAAGGGACTAGTTTCGATGAGCAGTTCTTC.